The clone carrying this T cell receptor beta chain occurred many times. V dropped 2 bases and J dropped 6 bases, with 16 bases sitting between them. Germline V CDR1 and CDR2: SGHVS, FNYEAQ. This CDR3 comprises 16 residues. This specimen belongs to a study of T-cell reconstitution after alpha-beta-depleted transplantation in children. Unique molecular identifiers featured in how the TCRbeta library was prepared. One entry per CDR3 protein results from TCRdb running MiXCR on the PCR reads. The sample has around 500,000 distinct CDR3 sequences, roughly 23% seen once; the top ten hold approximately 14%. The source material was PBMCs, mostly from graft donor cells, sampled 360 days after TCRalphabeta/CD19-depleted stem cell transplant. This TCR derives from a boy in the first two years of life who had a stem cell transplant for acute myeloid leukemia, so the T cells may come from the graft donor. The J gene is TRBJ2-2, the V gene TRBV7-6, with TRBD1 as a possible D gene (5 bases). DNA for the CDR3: TGTGCCAGCAGCTTAATCCAGGGCCGACGGCCCGGGGAGCTGTTTTTT. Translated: CASSLIQGRRPGELFF. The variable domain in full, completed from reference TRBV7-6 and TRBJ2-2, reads GAGVSQSPRYKVTKRGQDVALRCDPISGHVSLYWYRQALGQGPEFLTYFNYEAQQDKSGLPNDRFSAERPEGSISTLTIQRTEQRDSAMYRCASSLIQGRRPGELFFGEGSRLTVL.